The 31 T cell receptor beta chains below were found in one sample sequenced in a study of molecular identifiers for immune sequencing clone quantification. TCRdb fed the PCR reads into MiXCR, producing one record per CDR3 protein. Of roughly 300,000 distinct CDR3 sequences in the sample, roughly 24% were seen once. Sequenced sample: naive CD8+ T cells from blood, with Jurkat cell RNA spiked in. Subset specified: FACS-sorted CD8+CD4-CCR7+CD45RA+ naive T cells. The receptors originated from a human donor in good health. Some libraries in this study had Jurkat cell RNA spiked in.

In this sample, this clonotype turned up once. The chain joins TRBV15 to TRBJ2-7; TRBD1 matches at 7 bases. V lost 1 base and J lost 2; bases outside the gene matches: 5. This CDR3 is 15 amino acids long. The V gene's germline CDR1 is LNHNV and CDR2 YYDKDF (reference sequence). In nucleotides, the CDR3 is TGTGCCACCAGCAGAGGGGACAGCCAGCCCTACGAGCAGTACTTC. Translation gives CATSRGDSQPYEQYF.

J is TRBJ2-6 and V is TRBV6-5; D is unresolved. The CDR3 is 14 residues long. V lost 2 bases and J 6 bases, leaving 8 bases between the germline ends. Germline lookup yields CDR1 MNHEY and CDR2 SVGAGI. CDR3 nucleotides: TGTGCCAGCAGTTACGCAGCCATGGCCAACGTCCTGACTTTC. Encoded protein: CASSYAAMANVLTF.

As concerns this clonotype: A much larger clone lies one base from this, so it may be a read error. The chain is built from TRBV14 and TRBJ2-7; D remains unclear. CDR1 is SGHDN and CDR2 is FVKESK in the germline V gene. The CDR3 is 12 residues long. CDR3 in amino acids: CASSLAPTERYF. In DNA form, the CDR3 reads TGTGCCAGCAGCCTTGCCCCTACGGAGCGGTACTTC. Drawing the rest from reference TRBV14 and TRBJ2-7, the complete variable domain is EAGVTQFPSHSVIEKGQTVTLRCDPISGHDNLYWYRRVMGKEIKFLLHFVKESKQDESGMPNNRFLAERTGGTYSTLKVQPAELEDSGVYFCASSLAPTERYFGPGTRLTVT.

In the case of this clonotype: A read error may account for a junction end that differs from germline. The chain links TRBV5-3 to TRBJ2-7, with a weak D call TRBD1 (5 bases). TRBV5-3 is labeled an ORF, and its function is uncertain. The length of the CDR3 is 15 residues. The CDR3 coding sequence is TGTGCCAGCAGCTTGCCAGGGCAGGTTAGCTACGAGCAGTACTTC. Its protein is CASSLPGQVSYEQYF.

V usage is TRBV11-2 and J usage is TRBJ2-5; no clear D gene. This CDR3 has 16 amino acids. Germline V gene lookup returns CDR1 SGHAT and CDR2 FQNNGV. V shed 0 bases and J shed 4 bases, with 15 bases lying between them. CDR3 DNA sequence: TGTGCCAGCAGCTTAGATCCGGGCCGTACGGGAGAGACCCAGTACTTC. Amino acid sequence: CASSLDPGRTGETQYF. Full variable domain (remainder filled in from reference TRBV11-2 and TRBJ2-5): EAGVAQSPRYKIIEKRQSVAFWCNPISGHATLYWYQQILGQGPKLLIQFQNNGVVDDSQLPKDRFSAERLKGVDSTLKIQPAKLEDSAVYLCASSLDPGRTGETQYFGPGTRLLVL.

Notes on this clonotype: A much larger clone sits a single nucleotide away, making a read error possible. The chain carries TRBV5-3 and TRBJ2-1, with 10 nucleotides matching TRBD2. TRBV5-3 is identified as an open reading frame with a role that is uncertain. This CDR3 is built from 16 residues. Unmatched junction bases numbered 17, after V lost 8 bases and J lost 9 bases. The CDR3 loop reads CASSLRPGLARSEQFF. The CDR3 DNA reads TGTGCCAGCAGCCTAAGACCGGGACTAGCGAGGAGTGAGCAGTTCTTC.

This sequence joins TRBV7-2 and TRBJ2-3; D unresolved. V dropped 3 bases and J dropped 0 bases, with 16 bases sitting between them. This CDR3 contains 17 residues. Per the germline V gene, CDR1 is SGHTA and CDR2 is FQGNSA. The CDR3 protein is CASSFSRSMSSTDTQYF. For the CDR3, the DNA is TGTGCCAGCAGCTTCTCACGAAGCATGAGTAGCACAGATACGCAGTATTTT.

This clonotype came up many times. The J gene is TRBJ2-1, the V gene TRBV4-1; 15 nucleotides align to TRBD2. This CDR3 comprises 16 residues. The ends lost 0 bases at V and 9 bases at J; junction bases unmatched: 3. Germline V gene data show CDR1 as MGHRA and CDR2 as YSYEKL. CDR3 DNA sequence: TGCGCCAGCAGCCAAGACGGACTAGCGGGGGGGCCTGAGCAGTTCTTC. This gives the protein CASSQDGLAGGPEQFF.

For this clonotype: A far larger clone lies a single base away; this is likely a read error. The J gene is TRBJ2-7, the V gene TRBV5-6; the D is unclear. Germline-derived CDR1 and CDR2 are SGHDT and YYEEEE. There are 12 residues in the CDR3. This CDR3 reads CAGSLPGYEQYF. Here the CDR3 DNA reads TGTGCCGGCAGCTTGCCCGGTTACGAGCAGTACTTC.

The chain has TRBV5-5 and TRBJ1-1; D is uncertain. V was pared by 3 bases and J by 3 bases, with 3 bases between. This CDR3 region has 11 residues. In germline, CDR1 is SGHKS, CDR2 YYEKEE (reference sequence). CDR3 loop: CASSSDTEAFF. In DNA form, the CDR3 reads TGTGCCAGCAGCTCCGACACTGAAGCTTTCTTT. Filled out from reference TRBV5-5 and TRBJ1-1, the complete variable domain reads DAGVTQSPTHLIKTRGQQVTLRCSPISGHKSVSWYQQVLGQGPQFIFQYYEKEERGRGNFPDRFSARQFPNYSSELNVNALLLGDSALYLCASSSDTEAFFGQGTRLTVV.

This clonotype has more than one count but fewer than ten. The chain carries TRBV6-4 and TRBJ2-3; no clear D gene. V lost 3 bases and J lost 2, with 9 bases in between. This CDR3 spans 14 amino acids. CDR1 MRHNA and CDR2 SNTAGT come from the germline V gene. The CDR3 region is CASSEAGITDTQYF. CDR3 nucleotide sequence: TGTGCCAGCAGTGAGGCAGGTATCACAGATACGCAGTATTTT.

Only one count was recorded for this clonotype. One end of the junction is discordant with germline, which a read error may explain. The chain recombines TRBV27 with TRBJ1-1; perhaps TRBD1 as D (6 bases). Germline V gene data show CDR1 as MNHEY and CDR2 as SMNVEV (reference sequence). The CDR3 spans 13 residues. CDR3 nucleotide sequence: TGTGCCGGCAGCCTTTATGGGCAGGGGAAAACTTTCTTT. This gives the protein CAGSLYGQGKTFF.

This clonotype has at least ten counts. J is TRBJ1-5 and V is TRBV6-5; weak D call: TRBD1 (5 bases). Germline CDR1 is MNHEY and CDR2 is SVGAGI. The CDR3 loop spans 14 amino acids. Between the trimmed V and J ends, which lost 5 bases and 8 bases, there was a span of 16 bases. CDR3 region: CASSATILQEPQHF. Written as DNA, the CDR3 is TGTGCCAGCAGTGCCACCATCCTACAGGAGCCCCAGCATTTT.

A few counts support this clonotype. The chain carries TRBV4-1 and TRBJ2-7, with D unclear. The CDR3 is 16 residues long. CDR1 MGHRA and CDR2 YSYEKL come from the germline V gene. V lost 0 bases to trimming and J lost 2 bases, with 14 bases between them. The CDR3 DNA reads TGCGCCAGCAGCCAAGATTTTGGGCTGGTAACCTACGAGCAGTACTTC. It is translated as CASSQDFGLVTYEQYF.

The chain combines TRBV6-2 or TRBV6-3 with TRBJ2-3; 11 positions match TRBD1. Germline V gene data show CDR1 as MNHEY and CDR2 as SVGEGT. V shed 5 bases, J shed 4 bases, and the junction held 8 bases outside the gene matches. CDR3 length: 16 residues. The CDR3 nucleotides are TGTGCCAGCAGTCCGTGGACAGGGGGCGTCCCAGATACGCAGTATTTT. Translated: CASSPWTGGVPDTQYF.

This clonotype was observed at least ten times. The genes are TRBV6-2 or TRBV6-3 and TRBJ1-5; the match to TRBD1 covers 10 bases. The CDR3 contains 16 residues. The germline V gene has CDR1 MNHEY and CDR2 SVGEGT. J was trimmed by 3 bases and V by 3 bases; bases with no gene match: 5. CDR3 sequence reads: CASSYAGQGLNQPQHF. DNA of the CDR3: TGTGCCAGCAGTTATGCGGGACAGGGGCTCAATCAGCCCCAGCATTTT.

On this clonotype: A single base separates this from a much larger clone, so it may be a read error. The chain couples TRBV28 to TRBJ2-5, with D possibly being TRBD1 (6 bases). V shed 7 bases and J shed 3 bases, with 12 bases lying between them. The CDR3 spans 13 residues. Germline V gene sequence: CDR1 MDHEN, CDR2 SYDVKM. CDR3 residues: CASTPEGEETQYF. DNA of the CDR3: TGTGCCAGCACTCCAGAGGGGGAAGAGACCCAGTACTTC. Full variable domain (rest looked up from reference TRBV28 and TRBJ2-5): DVKVTQSSRYLVKRTGEKVFLECVQDMDHENMFWYRQDPGLGLRLIYFSYDVKMKEKGDIPEGYSVSREKKERFSLILESASTNQTSMYLCASTPEGEETQYFGPGTRLLVL.

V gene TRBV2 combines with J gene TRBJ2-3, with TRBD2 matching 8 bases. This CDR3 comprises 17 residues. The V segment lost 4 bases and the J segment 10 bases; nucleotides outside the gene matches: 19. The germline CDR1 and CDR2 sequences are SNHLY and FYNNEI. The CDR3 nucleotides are TGTGCCAGCAGTGGTCTAGACGGGGGGGCCCCTCTTGGGCCGCAGTATTTT. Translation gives CASSGLDGGAPLGPQYF.

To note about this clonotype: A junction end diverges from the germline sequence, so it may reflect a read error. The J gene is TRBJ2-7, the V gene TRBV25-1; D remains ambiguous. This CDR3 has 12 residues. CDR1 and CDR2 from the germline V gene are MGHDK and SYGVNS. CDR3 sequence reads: CASSDPFYEQHF. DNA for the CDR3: TGTGCCAGCAGTGACCCCTTTTACGAGCAGCACTTC.

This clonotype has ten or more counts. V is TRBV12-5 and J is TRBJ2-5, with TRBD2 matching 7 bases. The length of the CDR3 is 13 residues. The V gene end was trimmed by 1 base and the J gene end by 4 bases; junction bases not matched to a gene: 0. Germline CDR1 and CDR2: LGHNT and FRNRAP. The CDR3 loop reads CASGLGLAETQYF. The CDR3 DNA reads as TGTGCTAGTGGTTTGGGACTAGCAGAGACCCAGTACTTC.

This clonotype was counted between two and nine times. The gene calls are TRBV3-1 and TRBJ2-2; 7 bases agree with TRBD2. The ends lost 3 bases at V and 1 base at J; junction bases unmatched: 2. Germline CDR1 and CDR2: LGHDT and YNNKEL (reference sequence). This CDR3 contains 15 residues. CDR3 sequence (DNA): TGTGCCAGCAGCCACCAGCGGGGGAACACCGGGGAGCTGTTTTTT. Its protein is CASSHQRGNTGELFF.

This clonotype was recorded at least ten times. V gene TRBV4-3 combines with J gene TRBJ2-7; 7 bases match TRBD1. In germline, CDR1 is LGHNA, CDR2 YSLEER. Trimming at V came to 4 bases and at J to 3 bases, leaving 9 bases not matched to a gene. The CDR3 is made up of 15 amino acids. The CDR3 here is CASSPDRDSRYEQYF. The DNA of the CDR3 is TGCGCCAGCAGCCCAGACCGGGACAGCCGCTACGAGCAGTACTTC.

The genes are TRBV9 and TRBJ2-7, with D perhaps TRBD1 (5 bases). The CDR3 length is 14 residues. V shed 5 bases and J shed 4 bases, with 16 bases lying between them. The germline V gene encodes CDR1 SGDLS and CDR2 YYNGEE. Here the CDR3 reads CASSGAWGGYEQYF. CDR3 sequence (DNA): TGTGCCAGCAGTGGAGCGTGGGGCGGTTACGAGCAGTACTTC.

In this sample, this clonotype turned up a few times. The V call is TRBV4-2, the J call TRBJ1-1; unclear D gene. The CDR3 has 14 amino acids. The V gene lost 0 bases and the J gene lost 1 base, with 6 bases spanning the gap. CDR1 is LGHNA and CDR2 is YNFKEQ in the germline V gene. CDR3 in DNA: TGTGCCAGCAGCCAAGATTGGCAGAACACTGAAGCTTTCTTT. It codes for CASSQDWQNTEAFF.

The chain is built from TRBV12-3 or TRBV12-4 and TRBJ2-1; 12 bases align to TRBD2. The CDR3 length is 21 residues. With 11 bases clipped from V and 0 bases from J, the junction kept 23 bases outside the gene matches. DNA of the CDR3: TGTGCCGTCGTGACAGGGGTCAGGACTAGCGGGGCCGAGAGCTCCTACAATGAGCAGTTCTTC. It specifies CAVVTGVRTSGAESSYNEQFF.

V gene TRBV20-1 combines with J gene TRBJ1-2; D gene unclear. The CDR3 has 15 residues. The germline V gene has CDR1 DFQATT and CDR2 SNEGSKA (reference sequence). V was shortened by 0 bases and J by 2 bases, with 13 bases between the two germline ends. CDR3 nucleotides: TGCAGTGCTAGAGATATAAACAGTCACAACTATGGCTACACCTTC. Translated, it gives CSARDINSHNYGYTF.

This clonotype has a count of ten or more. The chain's CDR3 is CASRPGTEETQYF. DNA for the CDR3: TGTGCCAGCAGACCCGGGACAGAAGAGACCCAGTACTTC. This chain joins TRBV12-3 or TRBV12-4 and TRBJ2-5; the match to TRBD1 covers 7 bases. V shed 6 bases and J 3 bases; nucleotides not matched to a gene: 4. This CDR3 region has 13 residues.

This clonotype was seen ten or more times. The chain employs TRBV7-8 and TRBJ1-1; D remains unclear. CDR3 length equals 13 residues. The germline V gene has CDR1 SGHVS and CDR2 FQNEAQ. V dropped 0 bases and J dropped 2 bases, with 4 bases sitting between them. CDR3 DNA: TGTGCCAGCAGCTTAGCACCTAACACTGAAGCTTTCTTT. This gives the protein CASSLAPNTEAFF.

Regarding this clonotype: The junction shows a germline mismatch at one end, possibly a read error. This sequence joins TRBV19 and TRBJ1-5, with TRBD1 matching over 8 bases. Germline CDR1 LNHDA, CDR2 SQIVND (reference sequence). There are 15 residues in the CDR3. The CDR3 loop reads CARSIGQGYNHPQHF. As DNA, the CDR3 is TGTGCCAGAAGTATTGGACAGGGCTATAACCACCCCCAGCATTTT. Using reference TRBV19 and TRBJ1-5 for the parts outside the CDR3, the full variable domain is DGGITQSPKYLFRKEGQNVTLSCEQNLNHDAMYWYRQDPGQGLRLIYYSQIVNDFQKGDIAEGYSVSREKKESFPLTVTSAQKNPTAFYLCARSIGQGYNHPQHFGDGTRLSIL.

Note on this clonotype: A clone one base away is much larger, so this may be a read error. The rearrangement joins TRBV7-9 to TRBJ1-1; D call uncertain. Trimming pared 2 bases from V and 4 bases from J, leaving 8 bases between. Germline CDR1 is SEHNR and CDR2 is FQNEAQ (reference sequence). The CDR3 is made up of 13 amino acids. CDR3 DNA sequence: TGTGCCAGCAGCTTAAAAGAGATCACTGAAGCTTTCTTT. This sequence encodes CASSLKEITEAFF.

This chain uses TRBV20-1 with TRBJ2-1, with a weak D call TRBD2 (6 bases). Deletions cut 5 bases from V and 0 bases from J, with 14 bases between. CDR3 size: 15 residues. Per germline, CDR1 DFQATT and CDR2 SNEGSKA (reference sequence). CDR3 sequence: CSADDGGSSYNEQFF. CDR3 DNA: TGCAGTGCTGACGACGGGGGAAGCTCCTACAATGAGCAGTTCTTC.